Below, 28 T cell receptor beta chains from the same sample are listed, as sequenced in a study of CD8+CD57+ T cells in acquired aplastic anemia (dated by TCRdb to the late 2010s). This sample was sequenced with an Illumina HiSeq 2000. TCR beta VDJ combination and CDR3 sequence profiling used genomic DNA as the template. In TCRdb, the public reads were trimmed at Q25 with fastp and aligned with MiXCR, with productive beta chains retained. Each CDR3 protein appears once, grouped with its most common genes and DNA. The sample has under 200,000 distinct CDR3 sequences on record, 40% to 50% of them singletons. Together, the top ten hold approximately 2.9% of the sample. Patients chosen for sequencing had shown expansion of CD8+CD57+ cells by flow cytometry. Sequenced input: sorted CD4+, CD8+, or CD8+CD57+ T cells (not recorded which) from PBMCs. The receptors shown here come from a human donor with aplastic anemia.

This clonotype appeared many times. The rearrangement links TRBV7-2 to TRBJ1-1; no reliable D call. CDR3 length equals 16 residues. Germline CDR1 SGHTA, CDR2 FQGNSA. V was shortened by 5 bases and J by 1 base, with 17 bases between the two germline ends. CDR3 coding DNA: TGTGCCAGCAGCCCGGAGATAGGGATACCGAACACTGAAGCTTTCTTT. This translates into CASSPEIGIPNTEAFF.

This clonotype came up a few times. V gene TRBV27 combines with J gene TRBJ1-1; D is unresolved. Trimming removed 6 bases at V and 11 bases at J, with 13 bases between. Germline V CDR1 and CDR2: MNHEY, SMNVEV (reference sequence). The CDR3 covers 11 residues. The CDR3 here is CASRARQMAFF. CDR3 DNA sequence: TGTGCCAGCAGGGCGAGGCAGATGGCTTTCTTT.

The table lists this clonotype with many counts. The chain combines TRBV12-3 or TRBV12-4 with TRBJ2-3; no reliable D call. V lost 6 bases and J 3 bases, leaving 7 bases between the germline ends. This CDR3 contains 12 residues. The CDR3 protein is CASRGRTDTQYF. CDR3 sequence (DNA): TGTGCCAGCAGAGGAAGGACAGATACGCAGTATTTT.

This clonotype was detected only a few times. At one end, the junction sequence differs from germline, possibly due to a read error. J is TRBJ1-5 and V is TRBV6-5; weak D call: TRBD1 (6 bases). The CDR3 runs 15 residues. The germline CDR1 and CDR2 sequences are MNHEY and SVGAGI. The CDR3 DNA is TGTGTCAGCAGTTACATAGGGGGTGGCAATCAGCCCCAGCATTTT. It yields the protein CVSSYIGGGNQPQHF.

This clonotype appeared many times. CDR3 nucleotide sequence: TGTGCCAGCATAGCAGCGGGACAAGAGACCCAGTACTTC. Translated, it gives CASIAAGQETQYF. The chain couples TRBV6-1 to TRBJ2-5; TRBD2 matches at 7 bases. This CDR3 has 13 amino acids. V gave up 7 bases and J gave up 2 bases; unmatched junction bases: 4. Per the germline V gene, CDR1 is MNHNS and CDR2 is SASEGT.

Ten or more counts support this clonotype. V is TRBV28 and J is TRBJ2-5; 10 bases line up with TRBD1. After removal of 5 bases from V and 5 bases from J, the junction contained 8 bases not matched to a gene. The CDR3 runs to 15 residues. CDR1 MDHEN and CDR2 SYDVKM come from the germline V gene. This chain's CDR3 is CASSAGTGVRETQYF. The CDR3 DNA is TGTGCCAGCAGTGCCGGGACAGGGGTTCGCGAGACCCAGTACTTC.

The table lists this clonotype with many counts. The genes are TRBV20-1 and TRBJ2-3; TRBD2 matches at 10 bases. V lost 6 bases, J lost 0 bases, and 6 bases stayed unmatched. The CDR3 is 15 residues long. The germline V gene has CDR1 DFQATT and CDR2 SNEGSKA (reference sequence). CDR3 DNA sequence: TGCAGTGCGGACGGGACTAGCGATAGCACAGATACGCAGTATTTT. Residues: CSADGTSDSTDTQYF.

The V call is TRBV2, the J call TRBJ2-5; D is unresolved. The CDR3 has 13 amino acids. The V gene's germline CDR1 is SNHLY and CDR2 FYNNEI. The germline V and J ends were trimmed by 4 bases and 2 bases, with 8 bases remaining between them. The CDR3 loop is CASSVQVQETQYF. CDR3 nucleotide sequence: TGTGCCAGCAGTGTCCAGGTACAAGAGACCCAGTACTTC.

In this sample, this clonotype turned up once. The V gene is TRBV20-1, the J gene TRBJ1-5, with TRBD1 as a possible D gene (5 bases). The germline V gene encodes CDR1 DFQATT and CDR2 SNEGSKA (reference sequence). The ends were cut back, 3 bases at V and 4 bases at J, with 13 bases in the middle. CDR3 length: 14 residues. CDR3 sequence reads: CSASQGTGNQPQHF. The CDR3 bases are TGCAGTGCTAGTCAAGGGACGGGTAATCAGCCCCAGCATTTT.

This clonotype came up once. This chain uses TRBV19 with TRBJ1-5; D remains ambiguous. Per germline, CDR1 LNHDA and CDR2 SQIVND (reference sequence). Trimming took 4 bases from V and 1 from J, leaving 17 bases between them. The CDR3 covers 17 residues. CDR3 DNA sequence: TGTGCCAGTAGTAATCACGGGTGGGGAGGAAGCAATCAGCCCCAGCATTTT. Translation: CASSNHGWGGSNQPQHF.

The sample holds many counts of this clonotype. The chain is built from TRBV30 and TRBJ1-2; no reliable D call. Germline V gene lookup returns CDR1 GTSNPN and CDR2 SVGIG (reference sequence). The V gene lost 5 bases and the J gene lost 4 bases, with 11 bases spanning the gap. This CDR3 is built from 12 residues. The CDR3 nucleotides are TGTGCCTGGGCCGACACGGGCTATGGCTACACCTTC. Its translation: CAWADTGYGYTF.

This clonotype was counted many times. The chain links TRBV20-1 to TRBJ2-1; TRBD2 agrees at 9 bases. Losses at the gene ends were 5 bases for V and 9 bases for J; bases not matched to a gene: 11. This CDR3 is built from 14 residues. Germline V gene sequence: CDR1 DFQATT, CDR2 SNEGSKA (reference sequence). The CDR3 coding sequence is TGCAGTGCTTCAAGTGGCGGGAGGGGGGGTGAGCAGTTCTTC. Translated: CSASSGGRGGEQFF.

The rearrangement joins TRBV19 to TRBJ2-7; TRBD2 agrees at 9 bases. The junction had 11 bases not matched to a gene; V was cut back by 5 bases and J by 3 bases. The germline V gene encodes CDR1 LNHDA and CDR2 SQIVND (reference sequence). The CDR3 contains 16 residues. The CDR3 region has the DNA TGTGCCAGTAGTTCCCGGACTAGCGCGACATTCTACGAGCAGTACTTC. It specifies CASSSRTSATFYEQYF.

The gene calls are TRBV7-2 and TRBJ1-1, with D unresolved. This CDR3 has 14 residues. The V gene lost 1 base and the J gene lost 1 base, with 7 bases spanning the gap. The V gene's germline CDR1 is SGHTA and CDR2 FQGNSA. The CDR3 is CASSLVAGNTEAFF. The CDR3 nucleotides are TGTGCCAGCAGCTTAGTGGCAGGGAACACTGAAGCTTTCTTT.

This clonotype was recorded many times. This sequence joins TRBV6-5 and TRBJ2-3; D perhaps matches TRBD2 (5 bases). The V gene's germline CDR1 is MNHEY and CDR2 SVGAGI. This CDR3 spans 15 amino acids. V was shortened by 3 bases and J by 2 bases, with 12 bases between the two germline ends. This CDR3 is CASSYQEVATDTQYF. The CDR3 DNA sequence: TGTGCCAGCAGTTATCAGGAGGTGGCCACAGATACGCAGTATTTT.

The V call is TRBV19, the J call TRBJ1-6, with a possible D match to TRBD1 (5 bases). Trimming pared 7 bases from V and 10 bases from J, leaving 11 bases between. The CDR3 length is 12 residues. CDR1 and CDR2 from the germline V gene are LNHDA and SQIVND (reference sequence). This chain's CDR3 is CASTRQGSPLHF. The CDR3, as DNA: TGTGCCAGTACCCGTCAGGGATCACCCCTCCACTTT.

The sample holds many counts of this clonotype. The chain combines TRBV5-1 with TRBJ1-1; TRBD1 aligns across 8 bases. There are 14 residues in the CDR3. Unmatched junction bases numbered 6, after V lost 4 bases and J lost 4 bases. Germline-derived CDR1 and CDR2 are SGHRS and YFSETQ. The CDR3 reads CASSMTGEATEAFF. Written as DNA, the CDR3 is TGCGCCAGCAGCATGACAGGGGAGGCCACTGAAGCTTTCTTT.

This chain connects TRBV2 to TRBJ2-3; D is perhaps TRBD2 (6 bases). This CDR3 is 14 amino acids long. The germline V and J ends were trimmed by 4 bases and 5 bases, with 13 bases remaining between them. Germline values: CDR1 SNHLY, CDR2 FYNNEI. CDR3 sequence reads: CASSGRGIGDTQYF. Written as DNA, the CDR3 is TGTGCCAGCAGTGGACGGGGGATAGGAGATACGCAGTATTTT.

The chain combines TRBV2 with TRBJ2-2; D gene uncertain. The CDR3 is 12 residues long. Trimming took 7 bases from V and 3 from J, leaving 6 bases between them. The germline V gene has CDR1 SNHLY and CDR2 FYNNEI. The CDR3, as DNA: TGTGCCAGCAAGCCAGACACCGGGGAGCTGTTTTTT. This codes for CASKPDTGELFF.

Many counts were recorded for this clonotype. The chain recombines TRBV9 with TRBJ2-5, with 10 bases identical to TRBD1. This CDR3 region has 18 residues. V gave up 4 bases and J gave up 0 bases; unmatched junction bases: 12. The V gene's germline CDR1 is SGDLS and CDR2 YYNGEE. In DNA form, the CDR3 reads TGTGCCAGCAGCCCCAGGGACAGGGGTTTCCTTTACCAAGAGACCCAGTACTTC. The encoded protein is CASSPRDRGFLYQETQYF.

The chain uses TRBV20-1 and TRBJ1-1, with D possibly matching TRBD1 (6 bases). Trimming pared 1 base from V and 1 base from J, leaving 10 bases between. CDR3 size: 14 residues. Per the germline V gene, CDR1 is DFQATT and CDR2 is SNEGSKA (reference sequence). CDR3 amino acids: CSARVAGENTEAFF. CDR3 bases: TGCAGTGCTAGAGTTGCAGGGGAGAACACTGAAGCTTTCTTT.

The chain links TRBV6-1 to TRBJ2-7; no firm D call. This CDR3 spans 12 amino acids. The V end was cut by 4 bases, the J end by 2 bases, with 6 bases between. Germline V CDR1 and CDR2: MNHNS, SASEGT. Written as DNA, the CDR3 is TGTGCCAGCAGTGTTCCCGCCTACGAGCAGTACTTC. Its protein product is CASSVPAYEQYF.

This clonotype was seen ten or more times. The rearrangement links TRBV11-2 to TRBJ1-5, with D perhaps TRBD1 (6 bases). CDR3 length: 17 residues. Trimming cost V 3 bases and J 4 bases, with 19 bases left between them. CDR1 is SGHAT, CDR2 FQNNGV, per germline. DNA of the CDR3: TGTGCCAGCAGCTTTTCAGGGATCAGGGGAGGTAATCAGCCCCAGCATTTT. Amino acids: CASSFSGIRGGNQPQHF.

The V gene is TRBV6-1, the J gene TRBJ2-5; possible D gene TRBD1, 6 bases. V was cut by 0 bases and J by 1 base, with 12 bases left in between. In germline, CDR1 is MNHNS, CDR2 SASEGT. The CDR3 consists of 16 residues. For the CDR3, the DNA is TGTGCCAGCAGTGAAGCGGGACAACTGTGCCAAGAGACCCAGTACTTC. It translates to CASSEAGQLCQETQYF.

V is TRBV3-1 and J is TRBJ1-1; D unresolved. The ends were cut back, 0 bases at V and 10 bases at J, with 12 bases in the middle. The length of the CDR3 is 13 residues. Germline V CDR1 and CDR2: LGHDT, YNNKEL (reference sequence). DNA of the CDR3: TGTGCCAGCAGCCAAGAGGGGATCTCTGGAGCTTTCTTT. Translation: CASSQEGISGAFF.

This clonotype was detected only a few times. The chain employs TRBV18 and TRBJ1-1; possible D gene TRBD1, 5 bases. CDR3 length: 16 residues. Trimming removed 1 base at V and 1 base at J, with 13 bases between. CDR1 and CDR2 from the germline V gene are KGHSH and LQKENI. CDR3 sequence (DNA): TGTGCCAGCTCACCACTGACAGTTCGCCCGAACACTGAAGCTTTCTTT. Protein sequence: CASSPLTVRPNTEAFF.

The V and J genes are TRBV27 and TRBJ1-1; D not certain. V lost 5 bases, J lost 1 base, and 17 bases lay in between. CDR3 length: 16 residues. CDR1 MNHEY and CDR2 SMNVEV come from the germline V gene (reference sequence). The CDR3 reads CASSNHRGSGNTEAFF. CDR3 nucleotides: TGTGCCAGCAGTAATCACCGGGGATCCGGGAACACTGAAGCTTTCTTT.

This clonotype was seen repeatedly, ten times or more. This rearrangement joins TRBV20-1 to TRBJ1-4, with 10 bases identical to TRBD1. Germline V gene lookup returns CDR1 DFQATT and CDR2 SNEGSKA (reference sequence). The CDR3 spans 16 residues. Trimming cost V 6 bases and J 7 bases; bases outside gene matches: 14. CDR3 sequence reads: CSAGGGQGSGGEKLFF. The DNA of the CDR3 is TGCAGTGCCGGGGGGGGACAGGGGAGTGGAGGTGAAAAACTGTTTTTT.